A selection of T cell receptor beta chains follows, all from one sample in a study of T cell responses to AZD1222 COVID-19 vaccine. Some clones are missing from TCRdb's copy, which holds only in-frame ones; the method was immunoSEQ multiplex PCR. The table includes around 110,000 clones, roughly 87% detected once. The material was peripheral blood, obtained on day 0 of AZD1222 vaccination. The receptors were gathered from an adult in good health. The CDR3 runs from the conserved cysteine through the conserved F or W. A D gene is named only where the DNA matches it firmly. Only some rows state a clone size, as once, few, many or a class for expanded clones.

clone_size	d_call	v_call	j_call	cdr3_aa	cdr3_nt
-	-	TRBV6-5	TRBJ1-5	CASSRERGPNQPQHF	TGTGCCAGCAGTCGGGAAAGGGGCCCAAATCAGCCCCAGCATTTT
-	-	TRBV6-6	TRBJ1-2	CASSYVTNYGYTF	TGTGCCAGCAGTTACGTTACTAACTATGGCTACACCTTC
-	TRBD1	TRBV5-1	TRBJ1-1	CASSLWGLIGQGNSSEAFF	TGCGCCAGCAGCTTGTGGGGACTAATTGGACAGGGAAATTCATCCGAAGCTTTCTTT
-	-	TRBV7-9	TRBJ2-7	CASSLTYEQYF	TGTGCCAGTTCCCTCACCTACGAGCAGTACTTC
-	-	TRBV9	TRBJ1-3	CASSVVHSGNTIYF	TGTGCCAGCAGCGTAGTTCACTCTGGAAACACCATATATTTT
-	-	TRBV7-2	TRBJ2-7	CASSLSRGFYEQYF	TGTGCCAGCAGCTTATCCAGGGGATTCTACGAGCAGTACTTC
-	-	TRBV7-9	TRBJ2-3	CASSLVANTDTQYF	TGTGCCAGCAGCTTAGTGGCCAACACAGATACGCAGTATTTT
-	-	TRBV19	TRBJ1-5	CATSGTAAFQPQHF	TGTGCCACCTCCGGCACAGCTGCATTTCAGCCCCAGCATTTT
-	TRBD1	TRBV12-3/TRBV12-4	TRBJ1-2	CASRTGGGYGYTF	TGTGCCAGCAGGACAGGGGGCGGCTATGGCTACACCTTC
-	-	TRBV29-1	TRBJ1-1	CSVENSWWTEAFF	TGCAGCGTTGAAAACAGCTGGTGGACTGAAGCTTTCTTT
-	-	TRBV15	TRBJ2-2	CATKVRGQSSGELFF	TGTGCCACGAAAGTCAGGGGTCAATCCTCCGGGGAGCTGTTTTTT
-	-	TRBV4-2	TRBJ1-2	CASSQEPGPEGYTF	TGTGCCAGCAGCCAAGAGCCGGGGCCCGAGGGCTACACCTTC
-	TRBD1	TRBV19	TRBJ2-5	CASRGTDQETQYF	TGTGCCAGTAGGGGGACAGATCAAGAGACCCAGTACTTC
once	-	TRBV3-1/TRBV3-2	TRBJ2-1	CASSQDIPGEQFF	TGTGCCAGCAGCCAAGACATCCCCGGTGAGCAGTTCTTC
-	TRBD2	TRBV5-1	TRBJ2-2	CASSPVASGGLGAGELFF	TGCGCCAGCAGCCCCGTGGCTAGCGGGGGTTTAGGAGCCGGGGAGCTGTTTTTT
-	-	TRBV6-5	TRBJ2-2	CASSLYTGELFF	TGTGCCAGCAGTCTATACACCGGGGAGCTGTTTTTT
-	TRBD2	TRBV7-3	TRBJ2-1	CASSLTLAANEQFF	TGTGCCAGCAGCTTAACCCTAGCGGCCAATGAGCAGTTCTTC
-	-	TRBV11-3	TRBJ2-3	CASSLGLDEDTDTQYF	TGTGCCAGCAGCTTAGGCCTGGACGAAGACACAGATACGCAGTATTTT
-	TRBD1	TRBV28	TRBJ1-2	CASSRGGTGDGYTF	TGTGCCAGCAGCCGAGGGGGGACAGGGGATGGCTACACCTTC
-	-	TRBV28	TRBJ1-2	CASSALTAYGYTF	TGTGCCAGCAGTGCGCTGACGGCCTATGGCTACACCTTC
once	-	TRBV6-6	TRBJ2-7	CASSYSPRDPYF	TGTGCCAGCAGTTACTCGCCCCGGGACCCGTACTTC
-	TRBD2	TRBV27	TRBJ2-5	CASSLWTSGRETQYF	TGTGCCAGCAGTTTATGGACTAGCGGGAGGGAGACCCAGTACTTC
few	-	TRBV6-4	TRBJ2-2	CASSRTGTGGELFF	TGTGCCAGCAGTCGAACAGGGACGGGCGGGGAGCTGTTTTTT
-	TRBD2	TRBV6-5	TRBJ2-1	CASSYSSASGRDEQFF	TGTGCCAGCAGTTACTCGTCGGCTAGCGGGCGCGATGAGCAGTTCTTC
once	-	TRBV28	TRBJ2-3	CASTPFAGGTDTQYF	TGTGCCAGCACCCCCTTTGCGGGTGGCACAGATACGCAGTATTTT
-	-	TRBV6-5	TRBJ2-5	CASSYYSSSDETQYF	TGTGCCAGCAGTTACTATTCTTCGAGCGACGAGACCCAGTACTTC
-	TRBD1	TRBV24-1	TRBJ2-7	CATSRDSYEQYF	TGTGCCACCAGTAGGGACAGCTACGAGCAGTACTTC
-	-	TRBV14	TRBJ1-2	CASSLSLDYGYTF	TGTGCCAGCAGCCTCAGTTTGGACTATGGCTACACCTTC
-	TRBD1	TRBV19	TRBJ1-2	CASSRTGATYGYTF	TGTGCCAGTAGTCGGACAGGGGCTACCTATGGCTACACCTTC
few	-	TRBV20-1	TRBJ1-1	CSASIPERPEAFF	TGCAGTGCTAGTATTCCGGAGAGGCCTGAAGCTTTCTTT
-	-	TRBV28	TRBJ2-7	CASSLPSGSYEQYF	TGTGCCAGCAGTTTACCGTCAGGGTCCTACGAGCAGTACTTC
-	-	TRBV7-7	TRBJ2-7	CASSPNSYEQYF	TGTGCCAGCAGCCCGAATTCCTACGAGCAGTACTTC
-	-	TRBV2	TRBJ2-7	CASSTTAFYEQYF	TGTGCCAGCTCAACGACCGCTTTCTACGAGCAGTACTTC
-	-	TRBV13	TRBJ1-6	CASSLLTELNSPLHF	TGTGCCAGCAGCCTACTGACCGAACTCAATTCACCCCTCCACTTT
-	TRBD2	TRBV19	TRBJ2-7	CASSKGGSSYEQYF	TGTGCCAGTAGTAAGGGAGGGAGCTCCTACGAGCAGTACTTC
-	-	TRBV3-1/TRBV3-2	TRBJ1-5	CASSPAPQAPQHF	TGTGCCAGCAGCCCGGCACCCCAGGCGCCCCAGCATTTT
-	-	TRBV6-5	TRBJ1-2	CASSYSTGQPNYGYTF	TGTGCCAGCAGTTATAGCACAGGTCAACCTAACTATGGCTACACCTTC
-	-	TRBV19	TRBJ1-2	CASSPSRASYGYTF	TGTGCCAGTAGCCCCAGCCGCGCCTCCTATGGCTACACCTTC
-	TRBD1	TRBV30	TRBJ1-5	CAWSETGSNQPQHF	TGTGCCTGGAGTGAGACAGGGAGCAATCAGCCCCAGCATTTT
-	-	TRBV28	TRBJ2-7	CASSFQGTTYYEQYF	TGTGCCAGCAGTTTTCAGGGTACTACTTACTACGAGCAGTACTTC
-	TRBD1	TRBV7-9	TRBJ1-1	CASSLEKYRGEAFF	TGTGCCAGCAGCCTTGAAAAATACAGGGGTGAAGCTTTCTTT
-	TRBD2	TRBV13	TRBJ2-2	CASSLRTSGRGTGELFF	TGTGCCAGCAGCCTCAGGACTAGCGGGAGAGGCACCGGGGAGCTGTTTTTT
-	TRBD1	TRBV9	TRBJ1-3	CASSHWDRGWGNTIYF	TGTGCCAGCAGCCATTGGGACAGGGGCTGGGGAAACACCATATATTTT